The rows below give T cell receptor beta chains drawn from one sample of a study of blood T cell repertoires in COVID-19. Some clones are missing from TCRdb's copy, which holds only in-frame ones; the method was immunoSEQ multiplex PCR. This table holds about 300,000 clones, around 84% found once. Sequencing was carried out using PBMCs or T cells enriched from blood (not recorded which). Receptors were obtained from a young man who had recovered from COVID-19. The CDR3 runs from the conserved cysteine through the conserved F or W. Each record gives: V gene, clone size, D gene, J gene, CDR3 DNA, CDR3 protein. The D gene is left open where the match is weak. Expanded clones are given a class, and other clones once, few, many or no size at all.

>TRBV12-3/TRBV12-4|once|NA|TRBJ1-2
TGTGCCAGCAGTTTAACAGGGAACTATGGCTACACCTTC
CASSLTGNYGYTF
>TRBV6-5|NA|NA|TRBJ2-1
TGTGCCAGCAGTTACACACTAGCTGGAACCTACAATGAGCAGTTCTTC
CASSYTLAGTYNEQFF
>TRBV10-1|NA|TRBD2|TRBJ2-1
TGCGCCAGCAGTAAAGGACTAGCGGGACCTTTCGGCGGGCAGTTCTTC
CASSKGLAGPFGGQFF
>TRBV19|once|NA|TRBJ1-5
TGTGCCAGTAGCGTACAGGGTGGGAATCAGCCCCAGCATTTT
CASSVQGGNQPQHF
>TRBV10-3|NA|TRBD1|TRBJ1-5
TGTGCCATCGGGGGGACAGGCAATCAGCCCCAGCATTTT
CAIGGTGNQPQHF
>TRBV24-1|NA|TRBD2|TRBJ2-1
TGTGCCACCAGTGCCATGAGAGCGGGAGTCTCCAATGAGCAGTTCTTC
CATSAMRAGVSNEQFF
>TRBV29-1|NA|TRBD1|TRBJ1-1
TGCAGCGTTCTGGGACGGACAGGGAACACTGAAGCTTTCTTT
CSVLGRTGNTEAFF
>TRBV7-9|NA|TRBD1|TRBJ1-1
TGTGCCAGCAGCAGTCAAAACAGGGGGCTGGGGACTGAAGCTTTCTTT
CASSSQNRGLGTEAFF
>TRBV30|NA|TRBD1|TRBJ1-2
TGTGCCTGGAGTTTGCAGGGGGAAGGCTACACCTTC
CAWSLQGEGYTF
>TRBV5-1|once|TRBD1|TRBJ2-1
TGCGCCAGCAGCTTGGCCGGGGGACAGGGCTACAATGAGCAGTTCTTC
CASSLAGGQGYNEQFF
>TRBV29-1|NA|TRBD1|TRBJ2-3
TGCAGCGTTGAACAGGGGGCAGATACGCAGTATTTT
CSVEQGADTQYF
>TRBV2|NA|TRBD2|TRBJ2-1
TGTGCCAGCAGTGCGGCTAGCGGGAGAAATGAGCAGTTCTTC
CASSAASGRNEQFF
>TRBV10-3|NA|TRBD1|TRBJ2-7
TGTGCCATCAGCCCCGGGACAGGGGACTACGAGCAGTACTTC
CAISPGTGDYEQYF
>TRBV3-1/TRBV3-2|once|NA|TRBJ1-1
TGTGCCAGCAGCTACTACACTGAAGCTTTCTTT
CASSYYTEAFF
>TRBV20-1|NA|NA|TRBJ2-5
TGCAGTGCCACTCTACAAGAGACCCAGTACTTC
CSATLQETQYF
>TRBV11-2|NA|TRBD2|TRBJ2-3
TGTGCCAGCAGCTTAGTACTAGCGGGAGAGGTGGGCACAGATACGCAGTATTTT
CASSLVLAGEVGTDTQYF
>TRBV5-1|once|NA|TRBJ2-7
TGCGCCAGCAGACAGGCTACTTCCTACGAGCAGTACTTC
CASRQATSYEQYF
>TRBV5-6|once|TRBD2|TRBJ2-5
TGTGCCAGCAGCTTTTCGGGGGGCCAAGAGACCCAGTACTTC
CASSFSGGQETQYF
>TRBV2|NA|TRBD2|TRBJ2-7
TGTGCCAGCAGACTAGCGCTCCTCTCCTACGAGCAGTACTTC
CASRLALLSYEQYF
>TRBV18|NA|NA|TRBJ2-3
TGTGCCAGCTCAGGCGGGGCTTATAGCACAGATACGCAGTATTTT
CASSGGAYSTDTQYF
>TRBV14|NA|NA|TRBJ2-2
TGTGCCAGCAGCCAATGGGGCCTCCAACCTCCCGGGGAGCTGTTTTTT
CASSQWGLQPPGELFF
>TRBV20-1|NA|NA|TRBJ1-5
TGCAGTGCTAGTTCGGGTTCTCGTCCTGGGGGGCAGCCCCAGCATTTT
CSASSGSRPGGQPQHF
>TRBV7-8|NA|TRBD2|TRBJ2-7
TGTGCCAGCAGCCTGGGAGGACTAGCGGGAGCCGAGCAGTACTTC
CASSLGGLAGAEQYF
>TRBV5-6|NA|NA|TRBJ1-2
TGTGCCAGCTACCGGACAGCCTTTAACTATGGCTACACCTTC
CASYRTAFNYGYTF
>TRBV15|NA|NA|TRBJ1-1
TGTGCCACCAGCAGAGCCAGGGGCCGAGGGGAAGCTTTCTTT
CATSRARGRGEAFF
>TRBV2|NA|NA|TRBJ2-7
TGTGCCAGCAGTGGAGACAGGCTCTACGGGCAGTACTTC
CASSGDRLYGQYF
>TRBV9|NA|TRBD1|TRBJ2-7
TGTGCCAGCAGCGTATCCGGGACAGCCTACGAGCAGTACTTC
CASSVSGTAYEQYF
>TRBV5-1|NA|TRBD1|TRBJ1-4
TGCGCCAGCAGCTTGTCAGGACAGGGGTGGGCAACTAATGAAAAACTGTTTTTT
CASSLSGQGWATNEKLFF
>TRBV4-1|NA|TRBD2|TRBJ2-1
TGCGCCAGCAGCCAAATCCTAGCGGGAGTTCGGGTCAATGAGCAGTTCTTC
CASSQILAGVRVNEQFF
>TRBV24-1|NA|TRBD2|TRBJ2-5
TGTGCCACCAGTGCCCGGACTAGCGGGAGGACCCAAGAGACCCAGTACTTC
CATSARTSGRTQETQYF
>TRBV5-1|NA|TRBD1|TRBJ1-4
TGCGCCAGCAGCCTTTGGACAGGGGCAGTTAATGAAAAACTGTTTTTT
CASSLWTGAVNEKLFF
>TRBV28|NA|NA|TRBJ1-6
NA
CASSFGQGNHF
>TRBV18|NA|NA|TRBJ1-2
TGTGCCAGCTCACCCAACGGGGTGGTCGATGGCTACACCTTC
CASSPNGVVDGYTF
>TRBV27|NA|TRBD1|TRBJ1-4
TGTGCCAGCAGTCCCCACCCGAGCCGGGACAGGGTAGATGAAAAACTGTTTTTT
CASSPHPSRDRVDEKLFF